This T cell receptor (beta chain) appears in the sequencing data of a study of blood T cell repertoires in COVID-19. At the level of the study: The origin of the acute and convalescent COVID-19 samples was the United States, Italy and Spain.

Assay used: immunoSEQ multiplex PCR; TCRdb lists only in-frame clones, some missing. The data contain about 140,000 clones, under 80% of them seen just once; the ten biggest clones take up approximately 14%. With 6 bases removed from V and 0 bases from J, the gap between germline ends came to 18 bases. This CDR3 region has 17 residues. Per germline, CDR1 LGHNA and CDR2 YNFKEQ. The sequenced sample consisted of peripheral blood. The chain is built from TRBV4-2 and TRBJ1-3, with unresolved D. The source of this sequence is a man at least 80 years old with acute or convalescent COVID-19. The CDR3 nucleotides read TGTGCCAGCAGGACTCAAGGCTCACCGAACTCTGGAAACACCATATATTTT. Protein product: CASRTQGSPNSGNTIYF.